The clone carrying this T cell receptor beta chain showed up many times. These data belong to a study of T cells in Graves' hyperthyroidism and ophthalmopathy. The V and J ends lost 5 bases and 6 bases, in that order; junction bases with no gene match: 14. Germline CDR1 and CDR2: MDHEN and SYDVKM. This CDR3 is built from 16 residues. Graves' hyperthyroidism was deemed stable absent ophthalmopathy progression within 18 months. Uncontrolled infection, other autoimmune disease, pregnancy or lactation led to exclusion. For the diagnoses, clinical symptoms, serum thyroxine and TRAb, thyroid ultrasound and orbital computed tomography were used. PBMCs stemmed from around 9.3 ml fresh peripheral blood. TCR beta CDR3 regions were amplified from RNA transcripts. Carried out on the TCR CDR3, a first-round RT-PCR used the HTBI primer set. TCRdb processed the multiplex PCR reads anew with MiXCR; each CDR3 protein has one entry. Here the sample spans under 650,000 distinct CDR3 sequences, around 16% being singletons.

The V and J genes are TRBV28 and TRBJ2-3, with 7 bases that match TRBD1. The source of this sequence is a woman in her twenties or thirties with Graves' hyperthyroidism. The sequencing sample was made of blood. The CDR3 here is CASSIRQGPRGDTQYF. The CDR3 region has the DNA TGTGCCAGCAGTATCCGACAGGGCCCAAGGGGTGATACGCAGTATTTT. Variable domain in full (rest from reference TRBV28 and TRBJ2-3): DVKVTQSSRYLVKRTGEKVFLECVQDMDHENMFWYRQDPGLGLRLIYFSYDVKMKEKGDIPEGYSVSREKKERFSLILESASTNQTSMYLCASSIRQGPRGDTQYFGPGTRLTVL.